Listed here is a single T cell receptor (beta chain). Its matching antigen is unknown. Trimming pared 8 bases from V and 6 bases from J, leaving 14 bases between. CDR1 and CDR2 from the germline V gene are MNHEY and SVGAGI. The CDR3 length is 12 residues. Time point: patch test 2, 6 weeks after DPC sensitization. Treatment defined: therapeutic diphenylcyclopropenone sensitization with weekly scalp DPC. People who gave samples had alopecia, were 18 to 70 years old, and were suitable for DPC. This sample is drawn from a study of human T cells and chemical hapten exposure. Study at large: TCR yields differed between samples (mainly from small differences in pooled library volume).

TCRdb reprocessed the RACE reads via MiXCR and lists one record per CDR3 protein. Here the sample spans 95,000 or so distinct CDR3 sequences, approximately 10% being singletons. Study-level results: Expanded TCRs were compared with controls, and the expanded TCRs formed significantly more large CDR3 similarity clusters. Those TCRs sitting above 1 in 1000 frequency stayed the same with DPC sensitization.

The sample consisted of whole blood, taken in connection with sensitization to the hapten diphenylcyclopropenone (DPC). This chain connects TRBV6-5 to TRBJ2-7, with D unclear. The clonotype originates from a woman aged 40 to 50 with alopecia areata. Some clones in this sample may be carry-over from other donors' samples. The CDR3 here is CASPLIWVEQYF. CDR3 coding DNA: TGTGCCAGCCCACTCATTTGGGTCGAGCAGTACTTC.